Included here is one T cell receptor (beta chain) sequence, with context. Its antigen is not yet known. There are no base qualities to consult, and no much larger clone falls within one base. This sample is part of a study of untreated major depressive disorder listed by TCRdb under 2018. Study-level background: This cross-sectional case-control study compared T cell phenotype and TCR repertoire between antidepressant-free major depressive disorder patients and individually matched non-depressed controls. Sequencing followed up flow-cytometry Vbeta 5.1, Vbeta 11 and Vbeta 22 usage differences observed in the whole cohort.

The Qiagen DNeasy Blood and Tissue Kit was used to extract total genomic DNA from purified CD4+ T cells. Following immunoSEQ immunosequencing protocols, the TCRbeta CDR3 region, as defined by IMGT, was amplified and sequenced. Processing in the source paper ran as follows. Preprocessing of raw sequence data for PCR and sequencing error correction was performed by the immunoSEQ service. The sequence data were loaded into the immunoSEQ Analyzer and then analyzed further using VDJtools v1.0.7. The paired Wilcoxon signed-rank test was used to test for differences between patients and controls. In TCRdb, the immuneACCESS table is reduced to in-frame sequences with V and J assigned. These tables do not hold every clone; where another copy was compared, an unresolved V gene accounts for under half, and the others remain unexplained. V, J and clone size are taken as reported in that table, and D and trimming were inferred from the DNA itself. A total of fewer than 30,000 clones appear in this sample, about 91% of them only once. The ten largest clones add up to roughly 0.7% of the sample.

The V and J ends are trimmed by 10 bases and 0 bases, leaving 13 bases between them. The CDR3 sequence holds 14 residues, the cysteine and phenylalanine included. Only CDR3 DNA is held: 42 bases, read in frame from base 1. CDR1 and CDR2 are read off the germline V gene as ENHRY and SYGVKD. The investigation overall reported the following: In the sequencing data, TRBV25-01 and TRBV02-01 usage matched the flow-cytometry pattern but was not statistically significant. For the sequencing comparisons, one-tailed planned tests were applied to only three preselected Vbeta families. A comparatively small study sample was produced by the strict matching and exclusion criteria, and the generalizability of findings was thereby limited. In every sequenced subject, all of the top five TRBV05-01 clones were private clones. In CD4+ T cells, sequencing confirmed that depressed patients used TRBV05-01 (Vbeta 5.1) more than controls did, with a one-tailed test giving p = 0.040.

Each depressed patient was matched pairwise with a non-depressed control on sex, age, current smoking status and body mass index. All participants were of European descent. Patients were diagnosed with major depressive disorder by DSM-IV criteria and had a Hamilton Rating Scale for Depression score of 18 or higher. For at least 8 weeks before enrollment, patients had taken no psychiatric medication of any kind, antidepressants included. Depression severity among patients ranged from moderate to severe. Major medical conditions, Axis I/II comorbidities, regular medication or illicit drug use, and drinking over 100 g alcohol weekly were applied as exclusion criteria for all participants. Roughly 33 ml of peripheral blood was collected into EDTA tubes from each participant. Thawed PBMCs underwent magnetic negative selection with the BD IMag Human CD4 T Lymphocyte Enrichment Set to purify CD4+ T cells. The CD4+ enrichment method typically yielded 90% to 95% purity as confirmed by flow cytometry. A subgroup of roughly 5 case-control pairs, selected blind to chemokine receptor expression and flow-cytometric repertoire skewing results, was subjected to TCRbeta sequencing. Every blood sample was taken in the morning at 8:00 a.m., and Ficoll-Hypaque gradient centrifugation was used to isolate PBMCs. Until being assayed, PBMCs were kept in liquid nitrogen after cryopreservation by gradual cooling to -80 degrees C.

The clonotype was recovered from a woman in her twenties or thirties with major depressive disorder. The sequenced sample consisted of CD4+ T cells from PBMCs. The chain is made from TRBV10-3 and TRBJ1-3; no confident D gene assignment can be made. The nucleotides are TGTGCCACGACACAGACAAGCTCTGGAAACACCATATATTTT. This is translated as CATTQTSSGNTIYF.